The 14 T cell receptor beta chains in this list originate from one sample, sequenced in a study of human CD8 memory T cell subsets. Production of TCR beta libraries used UMI-labeled 5' RACE as the method. TCRdb re-called the 5' RACE reads; every CDR3 protein appears as one record, without DNA. Its table lists about 17,000 distinct CDR3 sequences. The specimen was CD8+ T cells from PBMCs. All receptors come from a human donor in good health.

In terms of frequency, this clonotype is medium-sized. The gene calls are TRBV7-3 and TRBJ2-7. Germline V gene lookup returns CDR1 SGHTA and CDR2 FQGTGA. The CDR3 consists of 13 residues. CDR3 region: CASSLTTLGEQYF.

The genes are TRBV3-1 and TRBJ2-5; TCRdb indicates TRBD1, and absent DNA this call remains unverified. CDR3 length equals 15 residues. CDR1 and CDR2 (germline): LGHDT, YNNKEL (reference sequence). The CDR3 reads CASSQALAGAETQYF.

The rearrangement uses TRBV29-1 and TRBJ1-2; TCRdb calls TRBD1, which cannot be checked without DNA. This CDR3 spans 12 amino acids. Germline V gives CDR1 SQVTM, CDR2 ANQGSEA. CDR3 sequence reads: CSVDGGNYGYTF.

The rearrangement links TRBV9 to TRBJ2-1. CDR3 size: 15 residues. The germline V gene encodes CDR1 SGDLS and CDR2 YYNGEE. The CDR3 spells CASSVVQTSYNEQFF.

The chain uses TRBV13 and TRBJ2-7. In germline, CDR1 is PRHDT, CDR2 FYEKMQ (reference sequence). This CDR3 has 14 amino acids. The CDR3 sequence is CASSLASHSYEQYF.

The V and J genes are TRBV5-1 and TRBJ2-2. This CDR3 contains 16 residues. Germline V gene lookup returns CDR1 SGHRS and CDR2 YFSETQ. The CDR3 protein is CASSENQILNTGELFF.

The CDR3 is CAWMASDTGELFF. This chain uses TRBV30 with TRBJ2-2. Germline V CDR1 and CDR2: GTSNPN, SVGIG (reference sequence). The CDR3 covers 13 residues.

The rearrangement joins TRBV20-1 to TRBJ2-3; no DNA is available, so the TRBD1 call from TCRdb remains unchecked. Germline CDR1 reads DFQATT; CDR2 reads SNEGSKA (reference sequence). The CDR3 runs 13 residues. The CDR3 here is CSANPEMVDTQYF.

The CDR3 is CASSDPGQGRETQYF. The chain combines TRBV28 with TRBJ2-5; TCRdb picks TRBD1, but there is no DNA to check that call. Germline loops: CDR1 MDHEN, CDR2 SYDVKM. This CDR3 is 15 amino acids long.

The chain is built from TRBV4-1 and TRBJ1-2; absent DNA, TCRdb's TRBD1 call cannot be checked. Looked up from germline, CDR1 is MGHRA and CDR2 is YSYEKL. The CDR3 is made up of 13 amino acids. The CDR3 sequence is CASSQDQGQYHTF.

The rearrangement links TRBV28 to TRBJ2-7; TCRdb's D call of TRBD1 is untestable without DNA. The CDR3 has 14 amino acids. Germline V lookup: CDR1 MDHEN, CDR2 SYDVKM. CDR3 in amino acids: CASSQRQAREEQYF. Complete variable domain (other parts from reference TRBV28 and TRBJ2-7): DVKVTQSSRYLVKRTGEKVFLECVQDMDHENMFWYRQDPGLGLRLIYFSYDVKMKEKGDIPEGYSVSREKKERFSLILESASTNQTSMYLCASSQRQAREEQYFGPGTRLTVT.

This rearrangement joins TRBV15 to TRBJ1-1; the TCRdb D gene call, TRBD1, has no DNA to confirm it. The germline V gene has CDR1 LNHNV and CDR2 YYDKDF (reference sequence). This CDR3 is 13 amino acids long. Here the CDR3 reads CATSRTGNTEAFF.

The chain joins TRBV5-1 to TRBJ2-7; TCRdb gives TRBD1 as the D gene, but with no DNA this cannot be confirmed. CDR3 length equals 14 residues. Germline V CDR1 and CDR2: SGHRS, YFSETQ. CDR3 in amino acids: CASSVKQGSHEQYF.

The rearrangement uses TRBV6-6 and TRBJ2-1. There are 12 residues in the CDR3. CDR1 and CDR2 from the germline V gene are MNHNY and SVGAGI (reference sequence). This CDR3 is CASSYLNNEQFF.